This TCR beta chain comes out of a study of T cells in Graves' hyperthyroidism and ophthalmopathy. Overall study findings and caveats: The blood repertoire included most of the expanded thyroid clonotypes above 0.001. Ophthalmopathy was identified by the model a median roughly six months ahead of onset.

The investigators amplified TCR beta CDR3 regions from RNA transcripts. First-round RT-PCR targeting the TCR CDR3 was performed with the HTBI primer set. TCRdb recomputed calls from the multiplex PCR reads with MiXCR, one row per CDR3 protein. This sample carries some 500,000 distinct CDR3 sequences, less than 25% of them seen once, and the ten largest clones take roughly 10%. Duration under 3 months, a NOSPECS grade of at least 4, and a Clinical Activity Score of at least 3 characterized the ophthalmopathy patients. This clonotype showed up just a few times. What it binds is unknown. This CDR3 comprises 14 residues. CDR1 and CDR2 (germline): SGDLS, YYNGEE. Trimming removed 5 bases at V and 0 bases at J, with 11 bases between.

The V gene is TRBV9, the J gene TRBJ1-1, with D perhaps matching TRBD1 (5 bases). The origin of this receptor is a woman in her twenties or thirties with Graves' ophthalmopathy. Material: blood. The CDR3 is CASRPGLLNTEAFF. In nucleotides, the CDR3 is TGTGCCAGCAGGCCGGGACTTTTGAACACTGAAGCTTTCTTT. Full variable domain (missing parts from reference TRBV9 and TRBJ1-1): DSGVTQTPKHLITATGQRVTLRCSPRSGDLSVYWYQQSLDQGLQFLIQYYNGEERAKGNILERFSAQQFPDLHSELNLSSLELGDSALYFCASRPGLLNTEAFFGQGTRLTVV.